These 25 T cell receptor beta chains were all obtained from the same sample, sequenced in a study of T cell repertoires in cytomegalovirus infection. A single record per CDR3 protein comes from TCRdb applying MiXCR to the reads. The sample lists about 260,000 distinct CDR3 sequences, roughly an eighth occurring once. Material: PBMCs. The receptors stem from a human donor in good health (CMV status not recorded). Some clones in this sample may be carry-over from other donors' samples.

The chain joins TRBV7-4 to TRBJ2-2; D remains unclear. This CDR3 is 13 amino acids long. Between the trimmed V and J ends, which lost 3 bases and 3 bases, there was a span of 5 bases. Germline V lookup: CDR1 SGHVT, CDR2 SQSDAQ. CDR3 sequence reads: CASSFRDTGELFF. The CDR3 nucleotides are TGTGCCAGCAGCTTCAGAGACACCGGGGAGCTGTTTTTT.

The genes are TRBV6-5 and TRBJ2-5; D is ambiguous. In germline, CDR1 is MNHEY, CDR2 SVGAGI. Trimming removed 6 bases at V and 4 bases at J, with 9 bases between. The CDR3 runs 12 residues. As DNA, the CDR3 is TGTGCCAGCAGAGCACAAGCAGAGACCCAGTACTTC. This gives the protein CASRAQAETQYF.

Ten or more counts support this clonotype. The J gene is TRBJ1-6, the V gene TRBV5-6, with D perhaps matching TRBD1 (5 bases). The germline V gene has CDR1 SGHDT and CDR2 YYEEEE. The ends were cut back, 3 bases at V and 5 bases at J, with 12 bases in the middle. The CDR3 sequence is 15 residues long. CDR3 DNA sequence: TGTGCCAGCAGCTCTGGACAAATTGATAATTCACCCCTCCACTTT. Encoded protein: CASSSGQIDNSPLHF.

This rearrangement joins TRBV7-9 to TRBJ1-4, with 7 bases that match TRBD1. The J segment lost 8 bases and the V segment lost 5 bases, leaving 8 bases of the junction unmatched. The V gene's germline CDR1 is SEHNR and CDR2 FQNEAQ (reference sequence). The CDR3 is 14 residues long. Written as DNA, the CDR3 is TGTGCCAGCAGCGCCACAGGGGCGGGAGAAAAACTGTTTTTT. Its protein product is CASSATGAGEKLFF.

The chain employs TRBV29-1 and TRBJ1-1, with D possibly matching TRBD1 (5 bases). The CDR3 is 13 residues long. The germline CDR1 and CDR2 sequences are SQVTM and ANQGSEA. Trimming took off 8 bases at V and 2 bases at J, with 15 bases between the two ends. The CDR3: CSTTGAHNTEAFF. CDR3 in DNA: TGCAGCACCACCGGGGCCCACAACACTGAAGCTTTCTTT.

The table lists this clonotype with a few counts. This sequence joins TRBV7-9 and TRBJ1-2; D perhaps matches TRBD1 (5 bases). The CDR3 sequence is 18 residues long. Germline V gene sequence: CDR1 SEHNR, CDR2 FQNEAQ (reference sequence). V was clipped by 5 bases and J by 5 bases, with 27 bases between them. The CDR3 loop is CASSEEGPGIRSTYGYTF. The DNA of the CDR3 is TGTGCCAGCAGCGAGGAGGGGCCGGGGATACGGTCGACGTATGGCTACACCTTC.

The chain uses TRBV20-1 and TRBJ2-5; 9 nucleotides agree with TRBD2. Germline V gives CDR1 DFQATT, CDR2 SNEGSKA (reference sequence). The CDR3 sequence is 13 residues long. V gave up 6 bases and J gave up 7 bases; unmatched junction bases: 9. The CDR3 coding sequence is TGCAGTGCACAAAGCGGGGGGCAGGGGACCCAGTACTTC. Amino acids: CSAQSGGQGTQYF.

There are many counts of this clonotype. The chain recombines TRBV7-2 with TRBJ1-1; D is undetermined. The CDR3 is 14 amino acids. Germline loops: CDR1 SGHTA, CDR2 FQGNSA. V was clipped by 5 bases and J by 2 bases, with 12 bases between them. CDR3 residues: CASSPGPPNTEAFF. The CDR3, as DNA: TGTGCCAGCAGCCCAGGACCGCCTAACACTGAAGCTTTCTTT.

This clonotype was observed many times. Sequence at one end of the junction differs from germline and may be a read error. This sequence joins TRBV7-2 and TRBJ2-1; D possibly uses TRBD1 or TRBD2 (5 bases each). This CDR3 is built from 13 residues. Germline V gives CDR1 SGHTA, CDR2 FQGNSA. The CDR3 DNA reads TGTGCCAGCACCACCGGGGCGGACAATGAGCGGTTCTTC. Protein: CASTTGADNERFF.

Note on this clonotype: This CDR3 is missing its conserved last phenylalanine or tryptophan, likely due to a read error. The DNA is left out, because the CDR3 cannot be placed on it with certainty; the CDR3 is given as TCRdb lists it. The V call is TRBV6-4, the J call TRBJ2-3; TRBD1, the table's D call, lacks a check against the DNA. The CDR3 is 14 amino acids long, termini counted. CDR1 MRHNA and CDR2 SNTAGT come from the germline V gene. The CDR3 loop is CASSEGGDADTQYL.

This clonotype occurred a few times. V usage is TRBV2 and J usage is TRBJ1-1; D call uncertain. Trimming took off 4 bases at V and 3 bases at J, with 15 bases between the two ends. This CDR3 is built from 15 residues. Per germline, CDR1 SNHLY and CDR2 FYNNEI. The CDR3 here is CASSGWLPGDTEAFF. CDR3 in DNA: TGTGCCAGCAGTGGATGGCTTCCTGGAGACACTGAAGCTTTCTTT.

This clonotype was counted a few times. This chain joins TRBV7-9 and TRBJ2-1; 9 bases fit TRBD2. The junction had 12 bases not matched to a gene; V was cut back by 5 bases and J by 7 bases. From germline, CDR1 is SEHNR and CDR2 FQNEAQ (reference sequence). The CDR3 has 16 residues. DNA of the CDR3: TGTGCCAGCAGCCCGGAAGGGCTAGCGGGGCGGAATGAGCAGTTCTTC. This encodes CASSPEGLAGRNEQFF.

This clonotype was seen at least ten times. The V and J genes are TRBV19 and TRBJ1-2; maybe TRBD1 (5 bases). Per the germline V gene, CDR1 is LNHDA and CDR2 is SQIVND (reference sequence). V lost 2 bases and J 4 bases, leaving 14 bases between the germline ends. The CDR3 runs 15 residues. The CDR3 protein is CASSIPAGTVYGYTF. The CDR3, as DNA: TGTGCCAGTAGTATACCAGCCGGGACTGTCTATGGCTACACCTTC.

This clonotype has just a few counts. The rearrangement uses TRBV9 and TRBJ2-2; 8 nucleotides line up with TRBD1. The germline gives CDR1 SGDLS, CDR2 YYNGEE. The V gene end was trimmed by 3 bases and the J gene end by 5 bases; junction bases not matched to a gene: 12. This CDR3 comprises 17 residues. CDR3 sequence (DNA): TGTGCCAGCAGCGGCGACCCCGGGACAGGAAGAACCGGGGAGCTGTTTTTT. It translates to CASSGDPGTGRTGELFF.

This clonotype was seen many times. J is TRBJ2-1 and V is TRBV7-2, with a tentative D call TRBD1 (5 bases). V was pared by 4 bases and J by 9 bases, with 7 bases between. CDR3 size: 11 residues. Germline CDR1 is SGHTA and CDR2 is FQGNSA. CDR3 DNA sequence: TGTGCCAGCAGCTGGGGCTTTGAGCAGTTCTTC. Its translation: CASSWGFEQFF.

This clonotype has at least ten counts. The CDR3 sequence: CASSEVSQMAFF. CDR3 sequence (DNA): TGTGCCAGCAGTGAAGTAAGCCAGATGGCTTTCTTT. This chain links TRBV6-1 with TRBJ1-1, with D uncertain. Trimming took 1 base from V and 11 from J, leaving 11 bases between them. The CDR3 has 12 residues. Germline V gives CDR1 MNHNS, CDR2 SASEGT.

There are many counts of this clonotype. The chain recombines TRBV27 with TRBJ2-3; no reliable D call. In germline, CDR1 is MNHEY, CDR2 SMNVEV (reference sequence). Trimming shortened V by 2 bases and J by 2 bases, and 8 bases separated the two germline ends. The CDR3 is 14 amino acids. CDR3 in DNA: TGTGCCAGCAGTTTAGGAACAGCCACAGATACGCAGTATTTT. Amino acid sequence: CASSLGTATDTQYF.

The V and J genes are TRBV19 and TRBJ1-4, with TRBD1 as a possible D gene (5 bases). This CDR3 spans 15 amino acids. The ends were cut back, 5 bases at V and 6 bases at J, with 16 bases in the middle. Germline CDR1 LNHDA, CDR2 SQIVND (reference sequence). The CDR3 protein is CASSATGWGDEKLFF. The CDR3, as DNA: TGTGCCAGTAGTGCTACAGGATGGGGGGATGAAAAACTGTTTTTT. The variable domain in full, completed from reference TRBV19 and TRBJ1-4, reads DGGITQSPKYLFRKEGQNVTLSCEQNLNHDAMYWYRQDPGQGLRLIYYSQIVNDFQKGDIAEGYSVSREKKESFPLTVTSAQKNPTAFYLCASSATGWGDEKLFFGSGTQLSVL.

The chain has TRBV7-4 and TRBJ2-7; D not resolved. The germline V gene has CDR1 SGHVT and CDR2 SQSDAQ. The ends were cut back, 0 bases at V and 5 bases at J, with 20 bases in the middle. The CDR3 covers 17 residues. The CDR3 nucleotides are TGTGCCAGCAGCTTAGCCGACTGGAATCGGGTTGGGGACGAGCAGTACTTC. It specifies CASSLADWNRVGDEQYF. Supplemented by reference TRBV7-4 and TRBJ2-7, the full variable domain reads GAGVSQSPRYKVAKRGRDVALRCDSISGHVTLYWYRQTLGQGSEVLTYSQSDAQRDKSGRPSGRFSAERPERSVSTLKIQRTEQGDSAVYLCASSLADWNRVGDEQYFGPGTRLTVT.

The gene calls are TRBV5-4 and TRBJ1-1; TRBD1 might be the D (6 bases). This CDR3 is built from 16 residues. Germline values: CDR1 SGHNT, CDR2 YYREEE (reference sequence). Trimming left V 4 bases short and J 1 base short, with 17 bases between. CDR3: CASSISLQGSNTEAFF. The CDR3 DNA reads TGTGCCAGCAGCATATCGTTACAGGGTTCGAACACTGAAGCTTTCTTT.

This clonotype was seen a handful of times. The rearrangement joins TRBV7-9 to TRBJ1-1; 10 bases line up with TRBD1. This CDR3 region has 14 residues. The germline V gene has CDR1 SEHNR and CDR2 FQNEAQ (reference sequence). V dropped 5 bases and J dropped 4; count of bases not matched to a gene: 4. CDR3 in amino acids: CASSQGQGFTEAFF. The CDR3, as DNA: TGTGCCAGCAGCCAGGGACAGGGGTTCACTGAAGCTTTCTTT.

The DNA of the CDR3 is TGTGCCAGCTCCCCATACAGGGTGAGCACTGAAGCTTTCTTT. It encodes CASSPYRVSTEAFF. The rearrangement joins TRBV18 to TRBJ1-1, with D possibly matching TRBD1 (6 bases). This CDR3 has 14 residues. Deletions cut 6 bases from V and 4 bases from J, with 15 bases between. Germline loops: CDR1 KGHSH, CDR2 LQKENI.

The chain links TRBV7-2 to TRBJ1-3; possibly TRBD1 for D (5 bases). Trimming shortened V by 2 bases and J by 1 base, and 9 bases separated the two germline ends. The CDR3 loop spans 15 amino acids. Germline V gene lookup returns CDR1 SGHTA and CDR2 FQGNSA. CDR3 sequence reads: CASSLWGGSGNTIYF. The CDR3 nucleotides read TGTGCCAGCAGCTTATGGGGGGGATCTGGAAACACCATATATTTT. The variable domain in full, completed from reference TRBV7-2 and TRBJ1-3, reads GAGVSQSPSNKVTEKGKDVELRCDPISGHTALYWYRQSLGQGLEFLIYFQGNSAPDKSGLPSDRFSAERTGGSVSTLTIQRTQQEDSAVYLCASSLWGGSGNTIYFGEGSWLTVV.

This clonotype was recorded a few times. This chain links TRBV5-6 with TRBJ2-5, with 7 bases fitting TRBD2. Germline V gene sequence: CDR1 SGHDT, CDR2 YYEEEE. This CDR3 has 15 amino acids. V shed 1 base, J shed 5 bases, and the junction held 8 bases outside the gene matches. The CDR3 bases are TGTGCCAGCAGCTTGTGGGTGGGAGGGTTGGAGACCCAGTACTTC. Its protein is CASSLWVGGLETQYF.

Ten or more counts support this clonotype. The chain carries TRBV7-2 and TRBJ2-7, with TRBD2 matching 12 bases. The trim removed 4 bases at V and 9 bases at J, leaving 13 bases unmatched. Germline lookup yields CDR1 SGHTA and CDR2 FQGNSA. The CDR3 runs to 16 residues. CDR3 amino acids: CASSSMGTSGFTGQYF. DNA of the CDR3: TGTGCCAGCAGCTCTATGGGGACTAGCGGGTTTACGGGGCAGTACTTC.